These T cell receptor beta chains were read from a single sample in a study of T-cell reconstitution after alpha-beta-depleted transplantation in children. TCRdb called the PCR reads again in MiXCR, with one record for every CDR3 protein. The table includes 200,000 to 250,000 distinct CDR3 sequences, around 9.5% detected once. Sample: PBMCs from the stem cell graft donor, taken from the stem cell graft. Every receptor here comes from a human donor who donated a stem cell graft to a child with acute lymphoblastic leukemia. The CDR3 runs from the conserved cysteine through the conserved F or W. Each record gives: J gene, V gene, clone size, CDR3 length, D gene, CDR3 protein, CDR3 DNA. A D gene is named only where the DNA matches it firmly. Clone size is given for some rows only: seen once, a few or many times, or a class if the clone is expanded.

>TRBJ2-7|TRBV12-3/TRBV12-4|many|13|TRBD1
CASSLRQGYEQYF
TGTGCCAGCAGTTTAAGACAGGGATACGAGCAGTACTTC
>TRBJ1-2|TRBV11-2|few|15|-
CASSLESAGFYGYTF
TGTGCCAGCAGCTTAGAATCGGCAGGGTTCTATGGCTACACCTTC
>TRBJ2-1|TRBV20-1|many|14|-
CSASEGYSYNEQFF
TGCAGTGCTAGCGAGGGATACTCCTACAATGAGCAGTTCTTC
>TRBJ2-2|TRBV5-4|-|14|-
CASSSGTSTGELFF
TGTGCCAGCAGTTCCGGGACATCAACCGGGGAGCTGTTTTTT
>TRBJ2-7|TRBV10-3|-|16|TRBD2
CAISEEVAGGRYEQYF
TGTGCCATCAGTGAGGAGGTAGCGGGGGGGCGGTACGAGCAGTACTTC
>TRBJ1-6|TRBV5-1|-|16|-
CASSSQFGRLGSPLHF
TGCGCCAGCAGCTCACAATTCGGCAGGTTAGGTTCACCCCTCCACTTT
>TRBJ1-4|TRBV20-1|-|15|-
CSARSPGQRDEKLFF
TGCAGTGCTAGGAGTCCCGGACAGCGGGATGAAAAACTGTTTTTT
>TRBJ1-1|TRBV30|few|12|-
CAWREMNTEAFF
TGTGCCTGGAGAGAGATGAACACTGAAGCTTTCTTT
>TRBJ1-1|TRBV5-1|few|14|-
CASSFGGDVTEAFF
TGCGCCAGCAGCTTTGGGGGGGACGTCACTGAAGCTTTCTTT
>TRBJ1-2|TRBV7-2|few|16|-
CASSSTRAAPNYGYTF
TGTGCCAGCAGCTCGACCCGGGCAGCCCCTAACTATGGCTACACCTTC
>TRBJ2-5|TRBV6-1|few|17|TRBD2
CASSEDTGLAGGGTQYF
TGTGCCAGCAGTGAAGATACGGGACTAGCGGGGGGTGGGACCCAGTACTTC
>TRBJ1-1|TRBV5-1|-|14|TRBD1
CASTYDRVLGEAFF
TGCGCCAGCACCTACGACAGGGTTCTCGGGGAAGCTTTCTTT
>TRBJ1-1|TRBV6-2/TRBV6-3|many|15|TRBD1
CASSYPGGHNTEAFF
TGTGCCAGCAGTTACCCAGGGGGCCATAACACTGAAGCTTTCTTT
>TRBJ2-1|TRBV24-1|many|17|TRBD2
CATSETGLAGAKNEQFF
TGTGCCACCAGTGAGACAGGACTAGCGGGGGCCAAAAATGAGCAGTTCTTC
>TRBJ1-3|TRBV5-1|few|15|TRBD1
CASSTAGTAGNTIYF
TGCGCCAGCAGCACCGCCGGGACAGCGGGAAACACCATATATTTT
>TRBJ2-2|TRBV12-3/TRBV12-4|-|15|-
CASSLMAGATGELFF
TGTGCCAGCAGTTTAATGGCAGGCGCAACCGGGGAGCTGTTTTTT
>TRBJ2-7|TRBV6-2/TRBV6-3|many|12|-
CASSSTWREQYF
TGTGCCAGCAGTTCCACCTGGCGGGAGCAGTACTTC
>TRBJ1-2|TRBV29-1|few|12|TRBD1
CSAGQGDYGYTF
TGCAGCGCCGGACAGGGAGACTATGGCTACACCTTC
>TRBJ2-2|TRBV5-4|-|15|TRBD2
CASSSASGNTGELFF
TGTGCCAGCAGCTCGGCTAGCGGGAACACCGGGGAGCTGTTTTTT
>TRBJ1-5|TRBV20-1|few|15|TRBD1
CSAIPQGERNQPQHF
TGCAGTGCTATACCCCAGGGGGAGAGGAATCAGCCCCAGCATTTT
>TRBJ1-1|TRBV5-1|many|15|TRBD1
CASSVDRGWYTEAFF
TGCGCCAGCAGCGTGGACAGGGGGTGGTACACTGAAGCTTTCTTT
>TRBJ1-2|TRBV6-6|few|12|-
CASSSDSGRYTF
TGTGCCAGCAGTTCGGACAGTGGCCGCTACACCTTC